This T cell receptor beta chain was sequenced for a study of monozygotic twins with inflammatory bowel disease. TCRdb reanalyzed the 5' RACE reads, giving one entry per CDR3 protein sequence and no DNA. The sample features about 210,000 distinct CDR3 sequences, with 1.6% in its top ten. This CDR3 spans 15 amino acids. CDR1 and CDR2 from the germline V gene are LNHNV and YYDKDF (reference sequence). V and J are TRBV15 and TRBJ2-1; the D call from TCRdb, TRBD1, cannot be confirmed without DNA. The sequenced sample consisted of blood. The TCR was taken from a human donor with ulcerative colitis or Crohn's disease, or a healthy co-twin of an affected twin (not recorded which). The CDR3 here is CATSLRSGEFNEQFF.